These 23 T cell receptor beta chains were sequenced from one sample in a study of cytomegalovirus exposure and HLA in healthy donors. Sequencing was performed with immunoSEQ multiplex PCR; in TCRdb, only in-frame clones are kept and a portion is missing. The sample lists 100,000 to 150,000 clones, roughly 89% occurring once. Sequencing input: PBMCs. The source is a man aged 25 to 40 in good health and CMV-seronegative.

The V gene is TRBV13, the J gene TRBJ2-2, with 7 bases matching TRBD2. Losses at the gene ends were 1 base for V and 2 bases for J; bases not matched to a gene: 7. The germline V gene has CDR1 PRHDT and CDR2 FYEKMQ (reference sequence). This CDR3 spans 17 amino acids. CDR3 sequence: CASSLDDGGTNTGELFF. The CDR3 coding sequence is TGTGCCAGCAGCTTAGATGACGGGGGGACTAACACCGGGGAGCTGTTTTTT.

The V gene is TRBV27, the J gene TRBJ1-1, with 8 bases that match TRBD1. This CDR3 comprises 15 residues. Germline CDR1 is MNHEY and CDR2 is SMNVEV (reference sequence). After removal of 7 bases from V and 1 base from J, the junction contained 8 bases not matched to a gene. In nucleotides, the CDR3 is TGTGCCAGCAACAACCCCGGACAGGGGAACACTGAAGCTTTCTTT. It specifies CASNNPGQGNTEAFF.

The chain joins TRBV5-6 to TRBJ2-5, with 7 positions matching TRBD1. The CDR3 extends over 14 amino acids. Per germline, CDR1 SGHDT and CDR2 YYEEEE. J lost 5 bases, V lost 4 bases, and 8 bases had no gene match. The CDR3 nucleotides are TGTGCCAGCAGCAGACAGGGAAGCGGCGAGACCCAGTACTTC. Translated: CASSRQGSGETQYF. Full variable domain (outside the CDR3, taken from reference TRBV5-6 and TRBJ2-5): DAGVTQSPTHLIKTRGQQVTLRCSPKSGHDTVSWYQQALGQGPQFIFQYYEEEERQRGNFPDRFSGHQFPNYSSELNVNALLLGDSALYLCASSRQGSGETQYFGPGTRLLVL.

The rearrangement joins TRBV4-1 to TRBJ2-3, with D possibly being TRBD2 (7 bases). V was trimmed by 4 bases and J by 3 bases, leaving 17 bases between them. The CDR3 runs 16 residues. In germline, CDR1 is MGHRA, CDR2 YSYEKL. CDR3 protein: CASSPPGGAPTDTQYF. CDR3 nucleotide sequence: TGCGCCAGCAGCCCTCCGGGGGGCGCCCCGACAGATACGCAGTATTTT.

The chain recombines TRBV21-1 with TRBJ1-2; TRBD1, the table's D call, lacks a check against the DNA. TRBV21-1 is a documented pseudogene. The CDR3 extends over 12 amino acids. The CDR3 region is CASKTGEYGYTF. CDR3 in DNA: TGTGCCAGCAAGACAGGCGAATATGGCTACACCTTC.

This clone was seen just once. The chain uses TRBV27 and TRBJ2-2, with D possibly TRBD1 on 6 matching bases. Germline assignment: CDR1 MNHEY and CDR2 SMNVEV (reference sequence). CDR3 length: 15 residues. Trimming left V 3 bases short and J 0 bases short, with 8 bases between. CDR3 residues: CASSFEGANTGELFF. The CDR3 nucleotides read TGTGCCAGCAGTTTCGAGGGGGCGAACACCGGGGAGCTGTTTTTT.

The V call is TRBV19, the J call TRBJ2-3; D may be TRBD1 (6 bases). The CDR3 has 16 residues. The germline gives CDR1 LNHDA, CDR2 SQIVND (reference sequence). Trimming left V 5 bases short and J 6 bases short, with 21 bases between. In DNA form, the CDR3 reads TGTGCCAGTAGTGACAACAGGGCTTCTTTAGTGGATACGCAGTATTTT. Protein product: CASSDNRASLVDTQYF.

This chain links TRBV18 with TRBJ2-5; D is unclear. CDR1 is KGHSH, CDR2 LQKENI, per germline. Deletions cut 0 bases from V and 7 bases from J, with 15 bases between. CDR3 length equals 15 residues. For the CDR3, the DNA is TGTGCCAGCTCACCACCGTTGGGCCAGGCCGGGACCCAGTACTTC. It encodes CASSPPLGQAGTQYF. The variable domain in full, completed from reference TRBV18 and TRBJ2-5, reads NAGVMQNPRHLVRRRGQEARLRCSPMKGHSHVYWYRQLPEEGLKFMVYLQKENIIDESGMPKERFSAEFPKEGPSILRIQQVVRGDSAAYFCASSPPLGQAGTQYFGPGTRLLVL.

This clone has only a few counts. This rearrangement joins TRBV5-4 to TRBJ2-7; D ambiguous. This CDR3 has 14 residues. Trimming removed 4 bases at V and 2 bases at J, with 13 bases between. Germline CDR1 and CDR2: SGHNT and YYREEE (reference sequence). The CDR3 region has the DNA TGTGCCAGCAGCCCCGGTCACCCCACCTACGAGCAGTACTTC. This codes for CASSPGHPTYEQYF.

This clone has just a few counts. The CDR3 region is CASSLVASGGASEQFF. The CDR3 DNA is TGTGCCAGCAGCTTAGTGGCTAGCGGGGGGGCCTCCGAGCAGTTCTTC. This chain joins TRBV7-6 and TRBJ2-1; 12 bases map to TRBD2. The germline V gene has CDR1 SGHVS and CDR2 FNYEAQ. V was clipped by 1 base and J by 10 bases; unmatched bases: 8. CDR3 length: 16 amino acids.

The chain joins TRBV7-9 to TRBJ1-2, with 7 positions matching TRBD1. The germline V gene encodes CDR1 SEHNR and CDR2 FQNEAQ (reference sequence). This CDR3 is built from 16 residues. The trim removed 2 bases at V and 8 bases at J, leaving 14 bases unmatched. The CDR3 coding sequence is TGTGCCAGCAGCTTAATCACTTTGACAGGGATGTTGGGCTACACCTTC. Encoded protein: CASSLITLTGMLGYTF.

The V gene is TRBV2, the J gene TRBJ1-3; TRBD1 aligns across 7 bases. With 10 bases clipped from V and 4 bases from J, the junction kept 4 bases outside the gene matches. The CDR3 totals 12 residues. Germline V gene sequence: CDR1 SNHLY, CDR2 FYNNEI. The DNA of the CDR3 is TGTGCCACCCCGGACAGGGGAAACACCATATATTTT. Amino acids: CATPDRGNTIYF.

The chain carries TRBV7-6 and TRBJ1-1; 7 bases line up with TRBD1. The CDR3 spans 13 residues. Germline loops: CDR1 SGHVS, CDR2 FNYEAQ. Germline trimming cut 0 bases from V and 8 bases from J; bases unmatched to any gene: 3. As DNA, the CDR3 is TGTGCCAGCAGCTTAGCCGAGGACAGGGAAGCTTTCTTT. This codes for CASSLAEDREAFF.

The chain has TRBV4-2 and TRBJ1-1; possibly TRBD1 for D (6 bases). Trimming removed 3 bases at V and 2 bases at J, with 13 bases between. Germline V gene lookup returns CDR1 LGHNA and CDR2 YNFKEQ. The CDR3 runs to 15 residues. The CDR3 region has the DNA TGTGCCAGCAGCCAGGATACAGGGACAAACACTGAAGCTTTCTTT. Its protein is CASSQDTGTNTEAFF.

This chain connects TRBV11-1 to TRBJ2-5; D may be TRBD1 (5 bases). Per germline, CDR1 SGHAT and CDR2 FQDESV (reference sequence). With 5 bases removed from V and 5 bases from J, the gap between germline ends came to 9 bases. The CDR3 runs to 12 residues. The CDR3 sequence is CASSLGAETQYF. The CDR3, as DNA: TGTGCCAGCAGCCTTGGGGCGGAGACCCAGTACTTC.

The chain joins TRBV27 to TRBJ2-5; perhaps TRBD1 as D (6 bases). Per germline, CDR1 MNHEY and CDR2 SMNVEV (reference sequence). Trimming took off 4 bases at V and 2 bases at J, with 14 bases between the two ends. This CDR3 region has 15 residues. This CDR3 reads CASSSTGRPQETQYF. The CDR3, as DNA: TGTGCCAGCAGTTCGACAGGACGGCCACAAGAGACCCAGTACTTC.

This chain links TRBV19 with TRBJ1-4, with no clear D. Looked up from germline, CDR1 is LNHDA and CDR2 is SQIVND (reference sequence). The CDR3 is 16 residues long. The germline V and J ends were trimmed by 5 bases and 4 bases, with 17 bases remaining between them. This CDR3 reads CASSGSSGAYNEKLFF. In DNA, the CDR3 is TGTGCCAGTAGTGGATCATCTGGAGCCTATAATGAAAAACTGTTTTTT.

The genes are TRBV29-1 and TRBJ2-2, with D possibly being TRBD1 (7 bases). V was trimmed by 6 bases and J by 4 bases, leaving 18 bases between them. The CDR3 length is 15 residues. CDR1 SQVTM and CDR2 ANQGSEA come from the germline V gene. The CDR3 loop reads CSVGDWDSLTGELFF. For the CDR3, the DNA is TGCAGCGTGGGGGACTGGGACAGTCTCACCGGGGAGCTGTTTTTT.

The J gene is TRBJ2-7, the V gene TRBV5-1, with 9 bases aligning to TRBD1. V shed 3 bases, J shed 3 bases, and the junction held 4 bases outside the gene matches. This CDR3 region has 14 residues. The germline CDR1 and CDR2 sequences are SGHRS and YFSETQ. CDR3 sequence (DNA): TGCGCCAGCAGCTCCCGGGACAGGGTCTACGAGCAGTACTTC. Translating it yields CASSSRDRVYEQYF. The entire variable domain, with the rest obtained from reference TRBV5-1 and TRBJ2-7, is as follows: KAGVTQTPRYLIKTRGQQVTLSCSPISGHRSVSWYQQTPGQGLQFLFEYFSETQRNKGNFPGRFSGRQFSNSRSEMNVSTLELGDSALYLCASSSRDRVYEQYFGPGTRLTVT.

This chain joins TRBV14 and TRBJ1-4, with D maybe TRBD1 (5 bases). This CDR3 comprises 14 residues. V was pared by 1 base and J by 8 bases, with 11 bases between. Germline V gene sequence: CDR1 SGHDN, CDR2 FVKESK. CDR3 nucleotide sequence: TGTGCCAGCAGCCAAGTTGGGGCGCTCGAAAAACTGTTTTTT. Protein product: CASSQVGALEKLFF.

This clone has just one count. The V gene is TRBV11-2, the J gene TRBJ2-3; TRBD2 agrees at 7 bases. This CDR3 spans 14 amino acids. Germline V gene sequence: CDR1 SGHAT, CDR2 FQNNGV. V gave up 5 bases and J gave up 6 bases; unmatched junction bases: 8. The CDR3 loop is CASSPLRAGDTQYF. The CDR3 DNA follows: TGTGCCAGCAGCCCGTTACGAGCGGGGGATACGCAGTATTTT.

This clone was detected once. The V and J genes are TRBV28 and TRBJ2-1; D remains unclear. This CDR3 is built from 13 residues. Trimming removed 6 bases at V and 15 bases at J, with 21 bases between. The germline gives CDR1 MDHEN, CDR2 SYDVKM. CDR3 in amino acids: CASSLDTPSMGFF. For the CDR3, the DNA is TGTGCCAGCAGCCTTGACACCCCCTCTATGGGGTTCTTC.

J is TRBJ2-1 and V is TRBV18; D is perhaps TRBD1 (6 bases). This CDR3 is built from 15 residues. The V gene lost 0 bases and the J gene lost 4 bases, with 10 bases spanning the gap. Germline V gene sequence: CDR1 KGHSH, CDR2 LQKENI. The CDR3 sequence is CASSPPQGKYNEQFF. CDR3 in DNA: TGTGCCAGCTCACCACCTCAGGGGAAATACAATGAGCAGTTCTTC.